This T cell receptor (beta chain) derives from a study of CD8 T cells in Susac syndrome. Findings and caveats of the study: Susac-specific public clones were found in both the total CD8+ and the CD8+ TEMRA repertoires, with more than 15 in the former and roughly five in the latter.

Worth noting for this clonotype: Its matching antigen is unknown.

It was with random hexamers that 0.5 to 1 ug RNA was reverse transcribed. TCR beta CDR3 was amplified by immunoSEQ multiplex PCR. This amplification extended across 54 Vbeta and 13 Jbeta segments. TCRdb recomputed calls from the immunoSEQ multiplex PCR reads with MiXCR, one row per CDR3 protein. The sample gives 150,000 to 200,000 distinct CDR3 sequences, 85% to 95% of which show up once; 0.15% to 0.2% is in the top ten. Germline V gene sequence: CDR1 LNHDA, CDR2 SQIVND (reference sequence). The CDR3 is 14 residues long. V was trimmed by 5 bases and J by 1 base, leaving 11 bases between them. TEMRA cells were FACS-enriched, while CD8+ and CD4+ T cells were negatively isolated.

The V and J genes are TRBV19 and TRBJ1-1; possible D gene TRBD1, 6 bases. This clonotype was sampled from a human donor with Susac syndrome. The specimen was CD8+ T cells from PBMCs. CDR3 sequence: CASSQGTRNTEAFF. CDR3 in DNA: TGTGCCAGTAGTCAGGGGACGCGGAACACTGAAGCTTTCTTT.